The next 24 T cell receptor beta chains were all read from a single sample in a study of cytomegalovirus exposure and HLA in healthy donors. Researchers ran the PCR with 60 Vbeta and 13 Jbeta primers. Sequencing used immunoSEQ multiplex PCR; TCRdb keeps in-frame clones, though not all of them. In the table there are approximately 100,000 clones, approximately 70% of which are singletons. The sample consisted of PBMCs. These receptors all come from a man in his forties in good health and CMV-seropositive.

In DNA form, the CDR3 reads TGTGCCATAGGCCGGGGAACAACTAATGAAAAACTGTTTTTT. Translating gives CAIGRGTTNEKLFF. V and J are TRBV7-7 and TRBJ1-4; no firm D call. The ends were cut back, 10 bases at V and 0 bases at J, with 12 bases in the middle. Germline lookup yields CDR1 SSHAT and CDR2 FNYEAQ (reference sequence). There are 14 residues in the CDR3.

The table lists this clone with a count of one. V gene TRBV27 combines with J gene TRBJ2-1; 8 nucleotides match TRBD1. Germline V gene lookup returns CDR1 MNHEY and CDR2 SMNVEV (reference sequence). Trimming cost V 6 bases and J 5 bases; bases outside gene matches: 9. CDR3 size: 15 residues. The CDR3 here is CASRGTGTGHNEQFF. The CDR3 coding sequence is TGTGCCAGCAGGGGTACCGGGACAGGACACAATGAGCAGTTCTTC.

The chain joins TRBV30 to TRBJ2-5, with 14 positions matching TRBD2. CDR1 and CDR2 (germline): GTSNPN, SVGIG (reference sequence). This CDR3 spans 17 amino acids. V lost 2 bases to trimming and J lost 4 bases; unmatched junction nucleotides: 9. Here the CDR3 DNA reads TGTGCCTGGAGTAGGGGACTAGCGGGAGAGTCGGGAGAGACCCAGTACTTC. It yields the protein CAWSRGLAGESGETQYF.

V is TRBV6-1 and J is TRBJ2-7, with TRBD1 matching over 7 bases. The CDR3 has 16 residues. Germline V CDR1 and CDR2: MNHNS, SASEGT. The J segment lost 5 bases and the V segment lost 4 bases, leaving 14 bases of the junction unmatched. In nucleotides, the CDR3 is TGTGCCAGCAGTGTTCGGCCCCGAGACAGGGTACACGAGCAGTACTTC. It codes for CASSVRPRDRVHEQYF.

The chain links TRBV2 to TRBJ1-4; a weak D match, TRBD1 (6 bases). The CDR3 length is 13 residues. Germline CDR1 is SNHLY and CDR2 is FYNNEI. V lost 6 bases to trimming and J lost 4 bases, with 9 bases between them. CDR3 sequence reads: CASREDSNEKLFF. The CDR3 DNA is TGTGCCAGCAGGGAGGACAGTAATGAAAAACTGTTTTTT.

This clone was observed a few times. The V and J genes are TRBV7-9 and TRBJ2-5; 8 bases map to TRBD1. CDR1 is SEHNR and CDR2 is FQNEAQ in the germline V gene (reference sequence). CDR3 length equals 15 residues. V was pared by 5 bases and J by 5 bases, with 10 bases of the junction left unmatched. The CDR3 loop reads CASSIDRGLGETQYF. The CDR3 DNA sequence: TGTGCCAGCAGCATTGACAGGGGATTGGGGGAGACCCAGTACTTC.

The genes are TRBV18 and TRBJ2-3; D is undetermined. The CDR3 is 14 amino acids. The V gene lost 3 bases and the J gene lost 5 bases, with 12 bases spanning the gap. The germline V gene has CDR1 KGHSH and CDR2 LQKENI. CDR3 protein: CASSPESTGDTQYF. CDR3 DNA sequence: TGTGCCAGCTCACCGGAATCGACGGGAGATACGCAGTATTTT.

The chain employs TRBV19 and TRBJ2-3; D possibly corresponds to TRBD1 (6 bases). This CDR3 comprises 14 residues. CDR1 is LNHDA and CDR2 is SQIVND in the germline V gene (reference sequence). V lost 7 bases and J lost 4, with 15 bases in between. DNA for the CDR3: TGTGCCAGTACAAAAAACAGGGCGGCAGATACGCAGTATTTT. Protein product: CASTKNRAADTQYF.

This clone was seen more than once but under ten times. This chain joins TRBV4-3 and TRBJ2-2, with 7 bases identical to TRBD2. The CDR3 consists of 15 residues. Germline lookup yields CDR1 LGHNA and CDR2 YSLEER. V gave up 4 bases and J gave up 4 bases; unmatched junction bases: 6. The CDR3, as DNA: TGCGCCAGCAGCCGAGAAGGACTAGGCACCGGGGAGCTGTTTTTT. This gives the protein CASSREGLGTGELFF.

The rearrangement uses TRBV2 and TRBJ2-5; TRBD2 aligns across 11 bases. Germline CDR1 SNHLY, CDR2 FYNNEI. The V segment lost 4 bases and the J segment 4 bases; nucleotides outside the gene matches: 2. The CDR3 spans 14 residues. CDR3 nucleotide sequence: TGTGCCAGCAGTGGAGGACTAGCGGGAGAGACCCAGTACTTC. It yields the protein CASSGGLAGETQYF.

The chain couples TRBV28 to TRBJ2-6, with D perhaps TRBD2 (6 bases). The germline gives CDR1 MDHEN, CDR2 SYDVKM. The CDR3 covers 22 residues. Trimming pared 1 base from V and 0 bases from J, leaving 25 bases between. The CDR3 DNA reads TGTGCCAGCAGTTTATCAGAGGTGTTCCGGGACTCCACACTCTCTGGGGCCAACGTCCTGACTTTC. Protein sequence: CASSLSEVFRDSTLSGANVLTF.

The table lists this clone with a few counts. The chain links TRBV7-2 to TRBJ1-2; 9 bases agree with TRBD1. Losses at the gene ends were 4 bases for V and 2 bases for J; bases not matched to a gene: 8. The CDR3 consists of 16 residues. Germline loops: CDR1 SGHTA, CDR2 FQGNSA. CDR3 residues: CASSWGQGIGNYGYTF. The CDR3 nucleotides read TGTGCCAGCAGCTGGGGACAGGGAATAGGGAACTATGGCTACACCTTC.

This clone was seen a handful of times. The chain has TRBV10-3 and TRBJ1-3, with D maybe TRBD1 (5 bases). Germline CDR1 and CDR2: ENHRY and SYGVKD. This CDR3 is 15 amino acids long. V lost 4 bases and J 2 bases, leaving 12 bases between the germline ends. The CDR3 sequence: CAISAGKAPGNTIYF. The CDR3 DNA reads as TGTGCCATCAGTGCAGGGAAGGCCCCTGGAAACACCATATATTTT.

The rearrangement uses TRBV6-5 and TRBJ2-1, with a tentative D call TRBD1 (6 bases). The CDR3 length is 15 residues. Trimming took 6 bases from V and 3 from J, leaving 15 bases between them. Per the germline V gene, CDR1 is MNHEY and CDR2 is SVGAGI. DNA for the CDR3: TGTGCCAGCAGCCCTGCCCAGGGGCACTACAATGAGCAGTTCTTC. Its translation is CASSPAQGHYNEQFF.

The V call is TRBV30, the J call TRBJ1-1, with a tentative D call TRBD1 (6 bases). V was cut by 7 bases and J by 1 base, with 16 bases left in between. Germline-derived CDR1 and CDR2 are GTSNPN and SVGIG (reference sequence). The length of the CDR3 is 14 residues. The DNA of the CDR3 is TGTGCCTTATGGAGGGGGGGCGAGAACACTGAAGCTTTCTTT. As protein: CALWRGGENTEAFF.

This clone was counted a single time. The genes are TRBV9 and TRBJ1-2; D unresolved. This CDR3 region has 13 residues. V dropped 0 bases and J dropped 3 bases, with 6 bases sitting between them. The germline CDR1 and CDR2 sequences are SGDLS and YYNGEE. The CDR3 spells CASSVGGDYGYTF. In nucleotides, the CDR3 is TGTGCCAGCAGCGTAGGTGGAGACTATGGCTACACCTTC.

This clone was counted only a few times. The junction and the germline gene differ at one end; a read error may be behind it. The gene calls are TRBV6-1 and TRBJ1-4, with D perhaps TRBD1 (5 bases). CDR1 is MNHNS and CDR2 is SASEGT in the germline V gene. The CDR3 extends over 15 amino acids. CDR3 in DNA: TGTGCCAGCACTGAATATGGGGGGGCTAATGAAAAACTGTTTTTT. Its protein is CASTEYGGANEKLFF.

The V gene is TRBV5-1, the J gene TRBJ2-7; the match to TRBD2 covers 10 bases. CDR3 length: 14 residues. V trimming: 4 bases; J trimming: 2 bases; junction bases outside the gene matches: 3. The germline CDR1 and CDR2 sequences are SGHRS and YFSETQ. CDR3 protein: CASSIGTSAYEQYF. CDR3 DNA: TGCGCCAGCAGCATCGGGACTAGCGCCTACGAGCAGTACTTC.

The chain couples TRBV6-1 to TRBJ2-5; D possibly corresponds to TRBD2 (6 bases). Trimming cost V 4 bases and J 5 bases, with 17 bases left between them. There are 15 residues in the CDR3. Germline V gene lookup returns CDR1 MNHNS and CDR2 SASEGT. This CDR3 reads CASSGHYPGRETQYF. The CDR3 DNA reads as TGTGCCAGCAGTGGCCACTACCCAGGGAGGGAGACCCAGTACTTC.

CDR3 region: CASSELAGGSTDTQYF. As DNA, the CDR3 is TGTGCCAGCAGTGAGCTAGCGGGAGGCAGCACAGATACGCAGTATTTT. The rearrangement joins TRBV6-4 to TRBJ2-3, with 11 bases that match TRBD2. The germline CDR1 and CDR2 sequences are MRHNA and SNTAGT. The CDR3 sequence is 16 residues long. V was pared by 3 bases and J by 0 bases, with 2 bases of the junction left unmatched.

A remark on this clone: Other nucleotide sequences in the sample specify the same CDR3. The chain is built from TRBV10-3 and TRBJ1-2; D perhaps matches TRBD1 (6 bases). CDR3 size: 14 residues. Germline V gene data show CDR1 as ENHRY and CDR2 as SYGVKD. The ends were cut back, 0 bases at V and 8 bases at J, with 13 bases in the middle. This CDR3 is CAISESGRGDGYTF. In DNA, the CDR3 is TGTGCCATCAGTGAGTCGGGCAGGGGAGACGGCTACACCTTC.

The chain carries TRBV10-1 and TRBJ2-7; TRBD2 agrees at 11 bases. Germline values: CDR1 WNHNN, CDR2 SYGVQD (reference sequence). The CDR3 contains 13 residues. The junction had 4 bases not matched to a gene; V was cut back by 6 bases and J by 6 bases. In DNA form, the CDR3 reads TGCGCCAGCAGCCCCGGACTAGCGGGCGAGCAGTACTTC. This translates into CASSPGLAGEQYF.

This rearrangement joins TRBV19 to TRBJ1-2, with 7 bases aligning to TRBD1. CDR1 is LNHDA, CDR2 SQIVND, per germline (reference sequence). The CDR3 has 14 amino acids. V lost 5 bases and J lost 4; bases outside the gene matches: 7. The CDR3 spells CASSPTGTAYGYTF. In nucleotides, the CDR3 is TGTGCCAGTAGTCCTACCGGGACAGCCTATGGCTACACCTTC.

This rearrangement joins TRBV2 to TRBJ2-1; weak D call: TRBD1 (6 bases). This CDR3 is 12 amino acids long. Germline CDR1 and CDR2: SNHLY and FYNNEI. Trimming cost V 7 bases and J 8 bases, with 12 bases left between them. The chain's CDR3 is CASTGRGDEQFF. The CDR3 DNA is TGTGCCAGCACGGGCAGGGGTGATGAGCAGTTCTTC.